One sample yielded the 27 T cell receptor beta chains listed below, sequenced in a study of T cells in women clearing cervical HPV infection (dated by TCRdb to 2016 to 2019). The library was made by the immunoSEQ multiplex PCR assay. The source is immuneACCESS, and TCRdb retained only in-frame sequences with V and J called. Part of the clones is not carried over; for the studies checked, unresolved V genes explain less than half of this, and the remainder is unexplained. The sample table on file contains roughly 8,300 clones. The biggest ten clones account for about 8% of the sample. The sequenced sample consisted of blood buffy coat. These receptor sequences come from a woman aged 18 to 75 with a cervical HPV16 infection that either progressed to CIN3+ or cleared (not recorded which).

Note on this clone: Coverage ceases 3 residues before the CDR3 finishes, and the germline J gene fills in the end. The rearrangement uses TRBV7-3 and TRBJ2-4; unclear D gene. Germline V gene sequence: CDR1 SGHTA, CDR2 FQGTGA. The CDR3 spans 15 residues. V lost 1 base and J lost 1, with 8 bases in between. Incomplete CDR3 DNA: TGTGCCAGCAGCTTAAATGTAGGGGCCAAAAACATT. This sequence encodes CASSLNVGAKNI. The CDR3 in its entirety is CASSLNVGAKNIQYF.

CDR3 bases read: TGTGCCAGCAGCTTAGCGGGTGGGGCCAACGTA. Protein: CASSLAGGANV. The whole CDR3 sequence is CASSLAGGANVLFF. The chain uses TRBV7-9 and TRBJ1-4, with D perhaps TRBD1 (5 bases). The DNA ends 3 residues before the CDR3 does, and the rest of the CDR3 is filled in from the germline J gene. Per the germline V gene, CDR1 is SEHNR and CDR2 is FQNEAQ (reference sequence). The CDR3 totals 14 residues.

The CDR3 bases that were read are TGCAGTGCTTTGACAGACTACGAG. Translation: CSALTDYE. From start to end, the CDR3 is CSALTDYEQYF. The V and J genes are TRBV20-1 and TRBJ2-7, with D maybe TRBD1 (5 bases). The CDR3 end is not reached by the read, which stops 3 residues before it; the germline J gene fills it in. Germline CDR1 DFQATT, CDR2 SNEGSKA (reference sequence). The germline V and J ends were trimmed by 5 bases and 3 bases, with 8 bases remaining between them. The CDR3 extends over 11 amino acids.

Concerning this clone: The read comes to an end 3 residues before the CDR3 does, leaving the germline J gene to fill in the end. This rearrangement joins TRBV11-2 to TRBJ2-1; 10 bases align to TRBD1. The CDR3 covers 15 residues. V lost 7 bases to trimming and J lost 9 bases; unmatched junction nucleotides: 12. Per the germline V gene, CDR1 is SGHAT and CDR2 is FQNNGV. Incomplete CDR3 DNA: TGTGCCAGCACCCCCCCGGGACAGGGGAGTGGTGAG. Residues: CASTPPGQGSGE. The whole CDR3 reads CASTPPGQGSGEQFF.

Partial CDR3 DNA: TGCGCCAGCAGCCTCGGACAGATAATTAACTCTGGGGCCAACGTC. Protein: CASSLGQIINSGANV. The CDR3, in full, reads CASSLGQIINSGANVLTF. The V and J genes are TRBV4-1 and TRBJ2-6, with a tentative D call TRBD1 (6 bases). The read falls 3 residues short of the CDR3 end, and the missing part is taken from the germline J gene. Germline CDR1 reads MGHRA; CDR2 reads YSYEKL. The CDR3 loop spans 18 amino acids. Trimming took 4 bases from V and 0 from J, leaving 16 bases between them.

With regard to this clone: The read gets to within 3 residues of the CDR3 end, and the germline J gene fills in the rest. The V and J genes are TRBV20-1 and TRBJ2-3, with TRBD2 matching 13 bases. The CDR3 has 15 residues. Unmatched junction bases numbered 7, after V lost 5 bases and J lost 5 bases. Germline V lookup: CDR1 DFQATT, CDR2 SNEGSKA (reference sequence). The CDR3 protein is CSAPTSGGYIDTQYF. The sequenced part of the CDR3 DNA is TGCAGTGCTCCGACTAGCGGGGGGTATATAGATACG.

The CDR3 bases that were read are TGCAGTGCTCCCGGGGTTACCTACAATGAG. It codes for CSAPGVTYNE. The entire CDR3 reads CSAPGVTYNEQFF. The chain employs TRBV20-1 and TRBJ2-1; D is possibly TRBD2 (5 bases). The read finishes 3 residues shy of the CDR3 end, and the germline J gene is used to complete it. Per germline, CDR1 DFQATT and CDR2 SNEGSKA (reference sequence). V gave up 5 bases and J gave up 2 bases, with 10 bases separating them. This CDR3 is 13 amino acids long.

The CDR3 is CASSIPGQGPNQPQHF. CDR3 bases read: TGTGCCAGTAGTATCCCGGGACAGGGGCCCAATCAGCCC. The chain is built from TRBV19 and TRBJ1-5; TRBD1 agrees at 10 bases. The CDR3 end falls 3 residues outside the read, so it is completed with the germline J gene. Losses at the gene ends were 3 bases for V and 3 bases for J; bases not matched to a gene: 5. The CDR3 spans 16 residues. In germline, CDR1 is LNHDA, CDR2 SQIVND (reference sequence).

On this clone itself: Read data end 3 residues before the CDR3 end; the end is taken from the germline J gene. The chain links TRBV29-1 to TRBJ1-2; TRBD1 matches at 7 bases. This CDR3 comprises 11 residues. Germline loops: CDR1 SQVTM, CDR2 ANQGSEA. Here the CDR3 reads CSVDRQGGYTF. Incomplete CDR3 DNA: TGCAGCGTTGATAGACAGGGAGGC.

On this clone itself: The sequenced fragment ends 3 residues before the CDR3 boundary, so the rest is inferred from the germline J gene. The rearrangement joins TRBV5-1 to TRBJ2-4; the D gene is possibly TRBD2 (7 bases). The CDR3 is made up of 16 amino acids. CDR1 and CDR2 from the germline V gene are SGHRS and YFSETQ. V was pared by 5 bases and J by 5 bases, with 20 bases between. CDR3 protein: CASRPGGRGRENIQYF. Incomplete CDR3 DNA: TGCGCCAGCAGACCCGGGGGGCGTGGGAGGGAAAACATT.

Turning to this clone: The CDR3 end lies 3 residues beyond the end of the read and is filled in from the germline J gene. The J gene is TRBJ1-4, the V gene TRBV5-1; D perhaps matches TRBD1 (5 bases). Trimming pared 0 bases from V and 4 bases from J, leaving 13 bases between. The CDR3 is 16 residues long. From germline, CDR1 is SGHRS and CDR2 YFSETQ. CDR3 region: CASSLEGYRNNEKLFF. The sequenced part of the CDR3 DNA is TGCGCCAGCAGCTTGGAAGGATACAGGAATAATGAAAAA.

Of note for this clone: Read sequence stops 3 residues before the CDR3 end, and the germline J gene provides the missing end. The genes are TRBV10-3 and TRBJ1-1; TRBD1 is a possible D gene (6 bases). The CDR3 consists of 13 residues. Per the germline V gene, CDR1 is ENHRY and CDR2 is SYGVKD. With 7 bases removed from V and 3 bases from J, the gap between germline ends came to 12 bases. This CDR3 reads CAIKQGEDTEAFF. The sequenced CDR3 bases are TGTGCCATCAAACAGGGTGAGGACACTGAA.

As regards this clone: Read data end 3 residues before the CDR3 end; the end is taken from the germline J gene. The J gene is TRBJ1-4, the V gene TRBV2; TRBD1 agrees at 8 bases. The CDR3 is made up of 15 amino acids. CDR1 is SNHLY, CDR2 FYNNEI, per germline. V lost 6 bases, J lost 0 bases, and 3 bases stayed unmatched. CDR3 loop: CASRGQGTTNEKLFF. The sequenced part of the CDR3 DNA is TGTGCCAGCAGAGGACAGGGAACAACTAATGAAAAA.

As to this clone: The CDR3 extends 3 residues past the end of the read, so its final part is completed from the germline J gene. The chain uses TRBV7-9 and TRBJ1-2; no reliable D call. Germline V CDR1 and CDR2: SEHNR, FQNEAQ (reference sequence). This CDR3 is built from 15 residues. The sequenced part of the CDR3 DNA is TGTGCCAGCAGCATTACAGCCCTCAGCACAGATACC. Translation gives CASSITALSTDT. The full CDR3 protein reads CASSITALSTDTYTF.

Regarding this clone: Sequencing ends 3 residues short of the CDR3 end; the germline J gene provides the rest. The rearrangement links TRBV18 to TRBJ2-4; the match to TRBD1 covers 8 bases. The CDR3 loop spans 14 amino acids. The germline gives CDR1 KGHSH, CDR2 LQKENI. CDR3 residues: CASSKDRGDYGQYF. The sequenced part of the CDR3 DNA is TGTGCCAGCTCCAAAGACAGGGGTGACTATGGT.

With respect to this clone: The read terminates 3 residues before the CDR3 end, so the remaining end is supplied by the germline J gene. The chain is built from TRBV20-1 and TRBJ2-3, with D maybe TRBD2 (6 bases). Germline CDR1 and CDR2: DFQATT and SNEGSKA (reference sequence). The CDR3 has 13 residues. CDR3 region: CSATQGGNQPQYF. The sequenced CDR3 bases are TGCAGTGCTACCCAGGGAGGCAATCAGCCG.

On this clone: The sequenced fragment ends 3 residues before the CDR3 boundary, so the rest is inferred from the germline J gene. The V call is TRBV19, the J call TRBJ1-4; D gene unclear. The CDR3 covers 12 residues. The V gene lost 3 bases and the J gene lost 8 bases, with 7 bases spanning the gap. The germline CDR1 and CDR2 sequences are LNHDA and SQIVND (reference sequence). CDR3 sequence: CASSIRSEKLFF. The part of the CDR3 DNA that was read is TGTGCCAGTAGTATTAGAAGCGAAAAA.

Worth noting for this clone: The CDR3 goes on 3 residues after the read ends, and that part is filled in from the germline J gene. This sequence joins TRBV3-1 (or the pseudogene TRBV3-2) and TRBJ2-7; 7 positions match TRBD2. The germline V gene encodes CDR1 LGHDT and CDR2 YNNKEL (reference sequence). The CDR3 is 16 amino acids. Trimming cost V 0 bases and J 0 bases; bases outside gene matches: 5. CDR3 in amino acids: CASSQESGASSYEQYF. CDR3 bases read: TGTGCCAGCAGCCAAGAGAGCGGGGCCAGCTCCTACGAG.

As for this clone: The read finishes 3 residues shy of the CDR3 end, and the germline J gene is used to complete it. The J gene is TRBJ2-5, the V gene TRBV7-3; 9 bases line up with TRBD2. Germline-derived CDR1 and CDR2 are SGHTA and FQGTGA. V lost 3 bases, J lost 0 bases, and 2 bases stayed unmatched. This CDR3 has 15 residues. CDR3 sequence: CASSLRGGYQETQYF. The sequenced part of the CDR3 DNA is TGTGCCAGCAGCTTGCGGGGGGGATACCAAGAGACC.

About this clone itself: The observed sequence ends 3 residues before the CDR3 terminus, with the missing tail filled in from the germline J gene. This sequence joins TRBV19 and TRBJ1-2, with TRBD1 as a possible D gene (6 bases). Germline CDR1 and CDR2: LNHDA and SQIVND (reference sequence). The CDR3 covers 13 residues. The CDR3 protein is CASSVVRTDTYTF. CDR3 DNA (partial): TGTGCCAGTTCCGTAGTCAGGACAGATACC.

On this clone itself: With the read ending 3 residues before the CDR3 end, the germline J gene is used to fill in that end. The V call is TRBV20-1, the J call TRBJ1-4, with D unclear. The germline CDR1 and CDR2 sequences are DFQATT and SNEGSKA (reference sequence). V gave up 6 bases and J gave up 2 bases, with 19 bases separating them. The CDR3 covers 16 residues. CDR3 DNA, as far as it was read: TGCAGTGCGATAGAGATCTTAGGCGGGACTAATGAAAAA. It translates to CSAIEILGGTNEK. The CDR3 in its entirety is CSAIEILGGTNEKLFF.

As to this clone: Coverage ceases 3 residues before the CDR3 finishes, and the germline J gene fills in the end. This sequence joins TRBV19 and TRBJ1-2; 7 bases are shared with TRBD1. Germline CDR1 LNHDA, CDR2 SQIVND (reference sequence). The CDR3 loop spans 13 amino acids. The chain's CDR3 is CASSGTAQETYTF. The sequenced part of the CDR3 DNA is TGTGCCAGTAGTGGGACAGCGCAAGAGACC. The entire variable domain, with the rest obtained from reference TRBV19 and TRBJ1-2, is as follows: DGGITQSPKYLFRKEGQNVTLSCEQNLNHDAMYWYRQDPGQGLRLIYYSQIVNDFQKGDIAEGYSVSREKKESFPLTVTSAQKNPTAFYLCASSGTAQETYTFGSGTRLTVV.

Details on this clone: The CDR3 end lies 3 residues beyond the end of the read and is filled in from the germline J gene. The rearrangement joins TRBV29-1 to TRBJ1-3; D not resolved. Germline loops: CDR1 SQVTM, CDR2 ANQGSEA. CDR3 length equals 14 residues. The V gene lost 4 bases and the J gene lost 0 bases, with 10 bases spanning the gap. The CDR3 is CSVVSRVSGNTIYF. CDR3 DNA, as far as it was read: TGCAGCGTTGTCAGTAGGGTCTCTGGAAACACC. Complete variable domain (other parts from reference TRBV29-1 and TRBJ1-3): SAVISQKPSRDICQRGTSLTIQCQVDSQVTMMFWYRQQPGQSLTLIATANQGSEATYESGFVIDKFPISRPNLTFSTLTVSNMSPEDSSIYLCSVVSRVSGNTIYFGEGSWLTVV.

In the case of this clone: From the germline J gene comes the end of the CDR3, since the read stops 3 residues before it. The genes are TRBV7-2 and TRBJ2-7; 9 positions match TRBD1. Germline V lookup: CDR1 SGHTA, CDR2 FQGNSA. V shed 3 bases, J shed 2 bases, and the junction held 2 bases outside the gene matches. The CDR3 is made up of 14 amino acids. CDR3 DNA, as far as it was read: TGTGCCAGCAGCTTTTACAGGGGGCCCTACGAG. This sequence encodes CASSFYRGPYE. The whole CDR3 reads CASSFYRGPYEQYF.

About this clone itself: The sequenced fragment ends 3 residues before the CDR3 boundary, so the rest is inferred from the germline J gene. This chain uses TRBV11-2 with TRBJ1-2; 9 nucleotides align to TRBD1. The germline V gene encodes CDR1 SGHAT and CDR2 FQNNGV. This CDR3 is built from 14 residues. The V gene end was trimmed by 3 bases and the J gene end by 3 bases; junction bases not matched to a gene: 2. The CDR3 protein is CASSFGQGHYGYTF. The CDR3 DNA, read in part, is TGTGCCAGCAGCTTTGGACAGGGGCACTATGGC.

With respect to this clone: The read is 3 residues too short to cover the CDR3 end, so that end is filled in from the germline J gene. V is TRBV2 and J is TRBJ2-3, with TRBD2 matching 9 bases. This CDR3 has 17 residues. Germline CDR1 SNHLY, CDR2 FYNNEI. The junction had 12 bases not matched to a gene; V was cut back by 8 bases and J by 0 bases. The CDR3 loop is CASPRRGGRWSTDTQYF. CDR3 DNA (partial): TGTGCCAGCCCAAGGCGGGGGGGCCGCTGGAGCACAGATACG.

Comment on this clone: The read ends 3 residues before the CDR3 terminus; that terminus is restored from the germline J gene. The chain links TRBV7-9 to TRBJ2-3, with TRBD2 matching over 12 bases. J lost 4 bases, V lost 8 bases, and 7 bases had no gene match. Germline assignment: CDR1 SEHNR and CDR2 FQNEAQ (reference sequence). CDR3 length: 15 amino acids. The CDR3 here is CASPRASGGADTQYF. The covered CDR3 bases are TGTGCCAGCCCCCGGGCTAGCGGGGGGGCAGATACG.